This T cell receptor beta chain was captured in a study of T cell responses to AZD1222 COVID-19 vaccine. Study observations and caveats: The breadth and depth of Spike-specific TCRs increased once two AZD1222 doses had been given. There were vaccine-associated CD4 TCRs across spike, dominant at 160-218 and 743-854. Nearly half of spike-specific TCRs reportedly target variant regions that are unmutated in the B.1.351 and B.1.1.7 variants. Baseline seropositivity characterized only six AZD1222 recipients.

Clones were sequenced by immunoSEQ multiplex PCR, and TCRdb holds only the in-frame ones, with some missing. The profile shows around 88,000 clones, almost 90% of them singletons. CDR1 is SGHNT and CDR2 is YYREEE in the germline V gene (reference sequence). The CDR3 loop spans 15 amino acids. Unmatched junction bases numbered 6, after V lost 2 bases and J lost 4 bases. As regards this clone: Its matching antigen is unknown.

The sequencing used peripheral blood, collected on day 0 of MenACWY control vaccination. The chain has TRBV5-4 and TRBJ1-3; TRBD1 aligns across 7 bases. The source of this sequence is an adult in good health. CDR3: CASSFPDREGNTIYF. The CDR3 region has the DNA TGTGCCAGCAGCTTTCCCGACAGGGAAGGAAACACCATATATTTT.